This T cell receptor (beta chain) comes out of a study of blood T cell repertoires in COVID-19. Study information: Sites across the United States, Italy and Spain contributed samples from acute and convalescent COVID-19. T cells, B-cell-depleted T cells, or PBMCs provided the cDNA or gDNA that served as material.

In the original processing: The assay estimated nucleated cells by amplifying reference gene primers. TCRdb keeps only in-frame clones here, not all; method: immunoSEQ multiplex PCR. V and J calls and clone size are copied from that table; D and trimming were computed from the DNA. The profile shows 200,000 to 250,000 clones, around 87% of them singletons. This CDR3 has 15 residues. In germline, CDR1 is SGHVS, CDR2 FQNEAQ. The V end lost 1 base, the J end lost 2 bases, and 11 bases lay between the germline ends. This clone was counted once. The V and J genes are TRBV7-8 and TRBJ2-5; TRBD2 might be the D (5 bases). Material: peripheral blood. The clonotype originates from a woman aged 25 to 39 who had recovered from COVID-19. CDR3 bases: TGTGCCAGCAGCTTAGAGCGGTGGCAGCAAGAGACCCAGTACTTC. Amino acids: CASSLERWQQETQYF. The full variable domain, with the rest looked up from reference TRBV7-8 and TRBJ2-5, is GAGVSQSPRYKVAKRGQDVALRCDPISGHVSLFWYQQALGQGPEFLTYFQNEAQLDKSGLPSDRFFAERPEGSVSTLKIQRTQQEDSAVYLCASSLERWQQETQYFGPGTRLLVL.